The next 7 T cell receptor beta chains were all read from a single sample in a study of T cell responses to AZD1222 COVID-19 vaccine (dated by TCRdb to the early 2020s). Library creation used the immunoSEQ multiplex PCR assay. TCRdb holds this immuneACCESS table with in-frame rearrangements only. Some clones are missing; in checked studies, unresolved V genes explain under half, and the rest has no known cause. This sample lists over 140,000 clones; roughly 92% were detected once. Of the sample, more than 5% falls within the top ten clones. The time point label corresponds to: baseline before first vaccination. The sequenced sample was peripheral blood, obtained on day 0 of AZD1222 vaccination. The receptors stem from an adult in good health.

The chain is built from TRBV7-9 and TRBJ1-6, with 10 bases identical to TRBD1. The V and J ends lost 3 bases and 7 bases, in that order; junction bases with no gene match: 3. Per the germline V gene, CDR1 is SEHNR and CDR2 is FQNEAQ (reference sequence). This CDR3 has 15 amino acids. CDR3 protein: CASSLGGQGNSPLHF. The CDR3 nucleotides read TGTGCCAGCAGCTTGGGGGGACAGGGGAATTCACCCCTCCACTTT.

This clone was picked up one time. The V and J genes are TRBV9 and TRBJ1-1, with 7 bases aligning to TRBD1. CDR1 SGDLS and CDR2 YYNGEE come from the germline V gene. The CDR3 length is 16 residues. V shed 0 bases, J shed 1 base, and the junction held 6 bases outside the gene matches. CDR3 sequence: CASSVVRTGTNTEAFF. For the CDR3, the DNA is TGTGCCAGCAGCGTAGTGAGGACAGGAACGAACACTGAAGCTTTCTTT.

This clone is a singleton in its sample. The V and J genes are TRBV7-2 and TRBJ1-2; weak D call: TRBD1 (6 bases). Germline CDR1 reads SGHTA; CDR2 reads FQGNSA. V lost 5 bases and J 4 bases, leaving 11 bases between the germline ends. The CDR3 runs to 13 residues. CDR3 protein: CASSRSGAYGYTF. The DNA for the CDR3 is TGTGCCAGCAGCCGGTCGGGGGCCTATGGCTACACCTTC.

The chain combines TRBV4-1 with TRBJ1-6, with 7 bases that match TRBD1. This CDR3 region has 16 residues. The J segment lost 6 bases and the V segment lost 4 bases, leaving 9 bases of the junction unmatched. Per germline, CDR1 MGHRA and CDR2 YSYEKL. CDR3 sequence reads: CASSPGDSKGNSPLHF. Here the CDR3 DNA reads TGCGCCAGCAGCCCGGGGGACAGCAAGGGTAATTCACCCCTCCACTTT.

The rearrangement uses TRBV5-6 and TRBJ1-4; 7 bases align to TRBD1. The CDR3 is 14 residues long. With 4 bases clipped from V and 4 bases from J, the junction kept 4 bases outside the gene matches. Germline V CDR1 and CDR2: SGHDT, YYEEEE. Here the CDR3 reads CASSLRDSNEKLFF. CDR3 nucleotides: TGTGCCAGCAGCCTCCGGGACAGTAATGAAAAACTGTTTTTT.

The rearrangement joins TRBV5-4 to TRBJ1-2; D possibly corresponds to TRBD1 (5 bases). This CDR3 spans 15 amino acids. CDR1 and CDR2 from the germline V gene are SGHNT and YYREEE (reference sequence). Trimming removed 3 bases at V and 5 bases at J, with 17 bases between. The chain's CDR3 is CASSSARQLRYGYTF. The CDR3 bases are TGTGCCAGCAGCTCGGCCCGACAGCTGAGGTATGGCTACACCTTC.

The genes are TRBV11-2 and TRBJ1-1; possibly TRBD1 for D (6 bases). The CDR3 totals 15 residues. CDR1 is SGHAT and CDR2 is FQNNGV in the germline V gene. Trimming took 4 bases from V and 1 from J, leaving 13 bases between them. The DNA for the CDR3 is TGTGCCAGCAGCTCCTGGGAGGGGGAGAACACTGAAGCTTTCTTT. Amino acids: CASSSWEGENTEAFF.